This entry features one TCR beta chain sequence. Its antigen is still unknown. No clone much larger than this one lies a single base away; base qualities are absent. This specimen belongs to a study of OX40 agonist ivuxolimab in advanced cancers. With respect to the entire study: Ivuxolimab was an agonistic, fully human IgG2 monoclonal antibody directed against OX40 (CD134), a costimulatory receptor. Patients were allowed to have had prior anti-PD-1, anti-PD-L1 or anti-CTLA-4 therapy, and 30% to 50% of the dose-escalation patients had previously received checkpoint inhibitors. Partial responses occurred in three dose-escalation patients: two with cutaneous melanoma and one with hepatocellular carcinoma. Of the approximately 53 patients in dose escalation, around 20 had hepatocellular carcinoma, roughly 15 had melanoma, 9 had renal cell carcinoma and 9 had head and neck cancer. The paper reports the monotherapy dose-escalation portion (N of about 51 patients) of the phase I ivuxolimab trial. Intravenous ivuxolimab was administered to patients every 2 weeks at six dose levels: 0.01, 0.1, 0.3, 1.5, 3 and 10 mg/kg. In the dose-escalation cohort, nearly 85% of patients were male, and the mean age was approximately 60 years with a range of about 20 to 79. Peripheral TCRbeta sequencing was intended to test whether TCR sequence diversity was altered and clonal T-cell expansion was caused by ivuxolimab.

For sequencing of the TCRbeta CDR3 region, genomic DNA was extracted from the sorted cells. The immunoSEQ Assay was used to sequence the TCRbeta CDR3 regions. TCRdb retrieved this table from immuneACCESS and kept in-frame rearrangements only. Not all clones are present; in checked studies, unresolved V genes account for under half, and no reason is known for the remainder. This sample is represented by some 69,000 clones; 90% of them were singletons. Of the sample, roughly 10% is held by the ten largest clones. Study-wide findings and limitations: The antigen specificity of the clonally expanded peripheral T cells was not determined. On average, CD8+ T cells showed more expanded clones than CD4+ T cells after ivuxolimab. Low levels of normalized T-cell clonal expansion were also seen in some nonresponding patients. In partial responders in the 0.1-3.0 mg/kg groups, normalized peripheral clonal expansion was found to be among the lowest, especially among CD8+ T cells. At doses from 0.1 to 3.0 mg/kg, clonal expansion was seen in both CD4+ and CD8+ blood T cells between baseline and week 6.

The trial excluded patients who had a history of autoimmune disease or who were on systemic immunosuppression. Peripheral blood for TCR sequencing was collected from all dose cohorts at baseline, on cycle 4 day 1, and on cycle 7 day 1. The samples were drawn from a first-in-human, open-label, multicenter phase I dose-escalation trial of ivuxolimab. Adults with locally advanced or metastatic melanoma, renal cell, hepatocellular, or head and neck squamous cell carcinoma were enrolled in the trial. CD4+ and CD8+ T cells were sorted separately from peripheral blood before TCR sequencing. The TCR originated in an adult with an advanced solid tumor such as melanoma, head and neck, liver or kidney cancer. Here the sequenced sample was CD4+ or CD8+ T cells sorted from blood, taken in a trial of the OX40 agonist ivuxolimab.

In nucleotide form, the sequence is TGTGCCAGCAGTTTATGGACCAAAAACACAGATACGCAGTATTTT. The encoded protein is CASSLWTKNTDTQYF. This sequence uses TRBV28 and TRBJ2-3; the D gene lacks a confident call. From the cysteine through the phenylalanine, the CDR3 covers 15 amino acids. The kept DNA is CDR3 alone, 45 bases in frame from the first base. The junction carries 9 bases between V and J, which are trimmed by 0 bases and 2 bases respectively. CDR1 and CDR2, per the germline V gene, are MDHEN and SYDVKM.